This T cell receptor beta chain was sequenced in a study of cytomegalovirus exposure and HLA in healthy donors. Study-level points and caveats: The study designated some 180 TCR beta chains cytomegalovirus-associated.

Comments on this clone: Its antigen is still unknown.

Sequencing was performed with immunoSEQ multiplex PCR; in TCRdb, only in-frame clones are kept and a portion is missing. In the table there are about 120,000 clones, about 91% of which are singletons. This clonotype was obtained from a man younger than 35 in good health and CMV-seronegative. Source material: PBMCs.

CDR3 nucleotide sequence: TGCGCCAGCAGCTTCCCGCCGGGGGGGGGAGAGACCCAGTACTTC. Translation gives CASSFPPGGGETQYF. V usage is TRBV5-1 and J usage is TRBJ2-5, with TRBD2 matching 8 bases. Germline V CDR1 and CDR2: SGHRS, YFSETQ. The CDR3 is 15 residues long. J lost 4 bases, V lost 2 bases, and 7 bases had no gene match.